This T cell receptor (beta chain) was identified in a study of blood T cell repertoires in COVID-19. In the study overall: The United States, Italy and Spain supplied acute and convalescent COVID-19 samples.

Germline-derived CDR1 and CDR2 are SGHAT and FQNNGV. Trimming left V 5 bases short and J 0 bases short, with 14 bases between. This CDR3 region has 16 residues. In the source study's methods: Amplification of reference gene primers provided the estimated nucleated cell counts. Data came from immunoSEQ multiplex PCR; TCRdb stores just in-frame clones and leaves some out. That table supplies the V and J calls and clone size; D and trimming were determined from the DNA. Among about 190,000 clones listed, about 85% were seen once. The sequence derives from a human donor in a cohort sampled during active COVID-19. Sequences were obtained from peripheral blood. The chain is built from TRBV11-2 and TRBJ2-1; tentatively, D is TRBD1 (6 bases). Written as DNA, the CDR3 is TGTGCCAGCAGCCTACAGCGGACAGTCTCCTACAATGAGCAGTTCTTC. Translating gives CASSLQRTVSYNEQFF.